This T cell receptor (beta chain) was captured in a study of identical twins' blood T cells. Study at large: Some 50 million reads covered roughly six alpha-chain and roughly six beta-chain libraries. Study results and limitations: Shared CDR3 clonotype counts between two donors mainly tracked the product of their cloneset sizes, twins included. Shared environment remains a possible cause of twin similarity.

TCRdb called the 5' RACE reads again in MiXCR, with one record for every CDR3 protein. The repertoire holds 300,000 to 450,000 distinct CDR3 sequences, with over 25% as singletons. In its sample, this clonotype was seen many times. Its antigen is unknown. With 8 bases removed from V and 6 bases from J, the gap between germline ends came to 17 bases. Germline CDR1 SEHNR, CDR2 FQNEAQ (reference sequence). The CDR3 covers 14 residues. Six healthy women, forming three identical twin pairs, donated samples. This receptor was taken from a woman aged 18-49 years in good health. Source material: PBMCs. The chain couples TRBV7-9 to TRBJ1-3; D call uncertain. CDR3 protein: CASAGPNEANTIYF. Here the CDR3 DNA reads TGTGCCAGCGCGGGCCCTAACGAGGCAAACACCATATATTTT.